This T cell receptor (beta chain) stems from a study of T-cell reconstitution after alpha-beta-depleted transplantation in children. The study, taken as a whole, reports: Among T cells one year after transplant, newly produced cells accounted for most counts and diversity. Approximately two months post-transplant, alpha-beta T cells reportedly originated from several hundred expanded graft clones.

CDR3 length: 12 amino acids. V lost 6 bases and J lost 5, with 9 bases in between. As concerns this clonotype: Its antigen is currently unknown.

TCRbeta library preparation incorporated unique molecular identifiers. TCRdb ran MiXCR on the PCR reads and lists one entry per CDR3 protein. The sample includes about 830,000 distinct CDR3 sequences, about 15% seen only once; the top ten take 5%. The sample consisted of PBMCs, mostly from graft donor cells, taken 360 days after TCRalphabeta/CD19-depleted stem cell transplant. The receptor was derived from a male patient aged 5 to 17 who had a stem cell transplant for acute lymphoblastic leukemia, so the T cells may come from the graft donor. The genes are TRBV12-3 or TRBV12-4 and TRBJ2-3; D possibly corresponds to TRBD1 (6 bases). The CDR3 region has the DNA TGTGCCAGCAGCACAGGGATAGATACGCAGTATTTT. This gives the protein CASSTGIDTQYF.